These 19 T cell receptor beta chains share one sample of origin, sequenced in a study of long-term antiretroviral therapy in people with HIV. Assay version v3.0 of immunoSEQ was used, and it was run at survey level. The repertoire was sequenced with immunoSEQ multiplex PCR; TCRdb's copy has only in-frame clones and lacks some. Of over 30,000 clones detected, 80% to 85% appear once; the ten largest clones hold 6.2%. The sequencing here drew on unsorted PBMCs, taken 1 year after starting antiretroviral therapy. Receptors were obtained from a man aged 18 to 29 with HIV.

The genes are TRBV19 and TRBJ1-1; 7 nucleotides line up with TRBD1. With 5 bases clipped from V and 6 bases from J, the junction kept 6 bases outside the gene matches. CDR3 size: 13 residues. Germline V gene data show CDR1 as LNHDA and CDR2 as SQIVND (reference sequence). CDR3 coding DNA: TGTGCCAGTAGTCAGACAGGGAGCGCTGAAGCTTTCTTT. Its translation is CASSQTGSAEAFF.

The rearrangement links TRBV19 to TRBJ2-3, with 7 bases aligning to TRBD1. Germline V lookup: CDR1 LNHDA, CDR2 SQIVND (reference sequence). The V and J ends lost 5 bases and 3 bases, in that order; junction bases with no gene match: 5. The CDR3 is 14 residues long. CDR3 in DNA: TGTGCCAGTAGTTCAACAGGGGAAACAGATACGCAGTATTTT. Translated, it gives CASSSTGETDTQYF.

The CDR3 sequence: CASSVAKGGTEAFF. CDR3 DNA sequence: TGTGCCAGCAGCGTAGCGAAGGGGGGAACTGAAGCTTTCTTT. This chain links TRBV9 with TRBJ1-1, with TRBD1 as a possible D gene (6 bases). V was clipped by 0 bases and J by 5 bases, with 11 bases between them. This CDR3 contains 14 residues. Per germline, CDR1 SGDLS and CDR2 YYNGEE.

The gene calls are TRBV19 and TRBJ1-1; TRBD1 aligns across 9 bases. The CDR3 covers 15 residues. V shed 5 bases and J 6 bases; nucleotides not matched to a gene: 10. The germline V gene encodes CDR1 LNHDA and CDR2 SQIVND (reference sequence). This CDR3 reads CASSPWTGENPEAFF. Here the CDR3 DNA reads TGTGCCAGTAGTCCATGGACAGGGGAAAACCCTGAAGCTTTCTTT.

The gene calls are TRBV11-3 and TRBJ2-5; a weak D match, TRBD1 (6 bases). Trimming removed 1 base at V and 5 bases at J, with 17 bases between. CDR1 SGHNT and CDR2 YENEEA come from the germline V gene. This CDR3 is 16 amino acids long. The CDR3 spells CASSLGTGQGLETQYF. CDR3 nucleotide sequence: TGTGCCAGCAGCTTAGGAACAGGGCAGGGGTTGGAGACCCAGTACTTC.

The genes are TRBV19 and TRBJ1-2; D perhaps matches TRBD1 (6 bases). Trimming stripped 4 bases from V and 2 bases from J, with 23 bases between. CDR3 size: 18 residues. The germline V gene has CDR1 LNHDA and CDR2 SQIVND (reference sequence). DNA of the CDR3: TGTGCCAGTAGTAGGGGGGAAAAATCACAGGGTACCAACTATGGCTACACCTTC. Encoded protein: CASSRGEKSQGTNYGYTF.

The chain carries TRBV4-3 and TRBJ1-1; tentatively, D is TRBD1 (6 bases). Deletions cut 2 bases from V and 6 bases from J, with 13 bases between. Germline CDR1 LGHNA, CDR2 YSLEER. The CDR3 extends over 14 amino acids. CDR3 DNA sequence: TGCGCCAGCAGCCAACAGGGAGCAGGGGCTGAAGCTTTCTTT. This sequence encodes CASSQQGAGAEAFF.

This chain uses TRBV7-6 with TRBJ1-1; TRBD1 is a possible D gene (6 bases). The germline V and J ends were trimmed by 0 bases and 5 bases, with 19 bases remaining between them. This CDR3 is built from 17 residues. Germline CDR1 and CDR2: SGHVS and FNYEAQ. CDR3 sequence: CASSLASALGGRTEAFF. For the CDR3, the DNA is TGTGCCAGCAGCTTAGCCTCGGCCCTCGGGGGCCGGACTGAAGCTTTCTTT.

The rearrangement links TRBV9 to TRBJ2-1, with 9 bases matching TRBD2. In germline, CDR1 is SGDLS, CDR2 YYNGEE. CDR3 length equals 15 residues. Trimming cost V 2 bases and J 8 bases; bases outside gene matches: 8. The CDR3: CASSVGSGSHDEQFF. The CDR3 nucleotides read TGTGCCAGCAGCGTCGGTAGCGGGAGCCATGATGAGCAGTTCTTC.

The rearrangement joins TRBV7-9 to TRBJ2-7; D is uncertain. The V gene's germline CDR1 is SEHNR and CDR2 FQNEAQ (reference sequence). The CDR3 runs to 12 residues. The V end lost 4 bases, the J end lost 1 base, and 5 bases lay between the germline ends. The CDR3 DNA sequence: TGTGCCAGCAGCTATAATTCCTACGAGCAGTACTTC. This codes for CASSYNSYEQYF.

This clone was seen once. The chain couples TRBV27 to TRBJ1-2, with D perhaps TRBD1 (5 bases). The CDR3 runs 13 residues. With 3 bases removed from V and 8 bases from J, the gap between germline ends came to 13 bases. CDR1 is MNHEY and CDR2 is SMNVEV in the germline V gene (reference sequence). Here the CDR3 reads CASSFSSGGGYTF. The CDR3 coding sequence is TGTGCCAGCAGTTTCTCATCTGGGGGGGGCTACACCTTC.

V usage is TRBV7-9 and J usage is TRBJ1-6; D is unclear. CDR3 size: 12 residues. Germline CDR1 is SEHNR and CDR2 is FQNEAQ (reference sequence). V dropped 1 base and J dropped 13 bases, with 8 bases sitting between them. Here the CDR3 DNA reads TGTGCCAGCAGCTTAGTTCTTGCCCCCCTCCACTTT. Translated: CASSLVLAPLHF.

This chain uses TRBV28 with TRBJ1-3; perhaps TRBD1 as D (6 bases). V was trimmed by 6 bases and J by 0 bases, leaving 18 bases between them. Germline CDR1 reads MDHEN; CDR2 reads SYDVKM. This CDR3 is built from 17 residues. CDR3 loop: CASRPRGRGFSGNTIYF. The CDR3 DNA sequence: TGTGCCAGCAGGCCCAGGGGCCGGGGTTTCTCTGGAAACACCATATATTTT.

V gene TRBV9 combines with J gene TRBJ2-3; TRBD1 aligns across 7 bases. J gave up 3 bases and V 2 bases, and 9 bases lay outside the gene matches. Germline V CDR1 and CDR2: SGDLS, YYNGEE. The CDR3 has 16 residues. This CDR3 reads CASSVLRDSRTDTQYF. The CDR3 DNA follows: TGTGCCAGCAGCGTGCTCCGGGACAGCCGTACAGATACGCAGTATTTT.

This clone was counted once. The chain couples TRBV9 to TRBJ1-1; unclear D gene. Germline V gene lookup returns CDR1 SGDLS and CDR2 YYNGEE. Trimming stripped 0 bases from V and 1 base from J, with 16 bases between. The CDR3 sequence is 17 residues long. CDR3 protein: CASSVGLIGGPNTEAFF. CDR3 nucleotide sequence: TGTGCCAGCAGCGTAGGGCTTATCGGCGGACCGAACACTGAAGCTTTCTTT.

The V gene is TRBV5-1, the J gene TRBJ2-1; D remains ambiguous. Looked up from germline, CDR1 is SGHRS and CDR2 is YFSETQ. This CDR3 spans 13 amino acids. V was cut by 7 bases and J by 5 bases, with 13 bases left in between. CDR3 protein: CASLRTGDNEQFF. CDR3 nucleotides: TGCGCCAGCCTCCGGACGGGTGACAATGAGCAGTTCTTC.

The chain couples TRBV5-1 to TRBJ1-2; a weak D match, TRBD1 (5 bases). Trimming shortened V by 4 bases and J by 6 bases, and 16 bases separated the two germline ends. This CDR3 comprises 14 residues. Germline V gives CDR1 SGHRS, CDR2 YFSETQ. The CDR3 here is CASSPTPGGDGYTF. DNA for the CDR3: TGCGCCAGCAGCCCTACCCCGGGGGGGGATGGCTACACCTTC.

J is TRBJ1-1 and V is TRBV7-9; D gene uncertain. V was clipped by 3 bases and J by 8 bases, with 7 bases between them. The germline CDR1 and CDR2 sequences are SEHNR and FQNEAQ (reference sequence). The CDR3 consists of 11 residues. The chain's CDR3 is CASSFGREAFF. Here the CDR3 DNA reads TGTGCCAGCAGCTTTGGCAGAGAAGCTTTCTTT.

This chain connects TRBV7-8 to TRBJ1-5, with a possible D match to TRBD1 (6 bases). Germline-derived CDR1 and CDR2 are SGHVS and FQNEAQ. V lost 3 bases to trimming and J lost 1 base, with 13 bases between them. This CDR3 spans 16 amino acids. CDR3 region: CASSFAGERSNQPQHF. In nucleotides, the CDR3 is TGTGCCAGCAGCTTTGCAGGGGAGAGGAGCAATCAGCCCCAGCATTTT. Looking up the rest from reference TRBV7-8 and TRBJ1-5 gives the full variable domain: GAGVSQSPRYKVAKRGQDVALRCDPISGHVSLFWYQQALGQGPEFLTYFQNEAQLDKSGLPSDRFFAERPEGSVSTLKIQRTQQEDSAVYLCASSFAGERSNQPQHFGDGTRLSIL.